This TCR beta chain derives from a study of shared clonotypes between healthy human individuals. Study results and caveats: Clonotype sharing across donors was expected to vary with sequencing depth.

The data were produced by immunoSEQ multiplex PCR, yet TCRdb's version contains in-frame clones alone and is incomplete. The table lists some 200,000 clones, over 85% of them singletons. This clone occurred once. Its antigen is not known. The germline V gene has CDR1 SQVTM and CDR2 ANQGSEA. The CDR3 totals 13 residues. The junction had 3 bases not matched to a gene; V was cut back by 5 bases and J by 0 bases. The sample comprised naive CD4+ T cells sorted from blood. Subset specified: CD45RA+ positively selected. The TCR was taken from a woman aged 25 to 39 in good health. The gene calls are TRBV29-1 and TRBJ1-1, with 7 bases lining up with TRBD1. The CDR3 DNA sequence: TGCAGCGTTTTGGGACAGTTGAACACTGAAGCTTTCTTT. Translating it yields CSVLGQLNTEAFF.